Included here is one T cell receptor (beta chain) sequence, with context. The authors' processing: Counts of nucleated cells, estimated from reference gene primer amplification, were obtained. The data were produced by immunoSEQ multiplex PCR, yet TCRdb's version contains in-frame clones alone and is incomplete. The V and J calls and clone size are taken from that table; D and trimming were inferred from the DNA. Here the sample spans about 130,000 clones, roughly three quarters being singletons. This entry is derived from a study of blood T cell repertoires in COVID-19. Per germline, CDR1 MNHEY and CDR2 SMNVEV (reference sequence). With V trimmed by 5 bases and J by 7 bases, 11 bases remained unmatched. The CDR3 contains 15 residues.

The TCR comes from a woman in her 70s with COVID-19, enrolled during active disease. The source material was peripheral blood. V and J are TRBV27 and TRBJ1-1; 9 bases agree with TRBD1. Here the CDR3 reads CASSRLQGAGGEAFF. CDR3 in DNA: TGTGCCAGCAGTCGATTACAGGGGGCCGGAGGTGAAGCTTTCTTT.